This section outlines one T cell receptor beta chain sequence together with its context. This sample was included in a study of OX40 agonist ivuxolimab in advanced cancers. Germline V gives CDR1 MNHNS, CDR2 SASEGT. With 7 bases removed from V and 3 bases from J, the gap between germline ends came to 15 bases. The CDR3 runs to 14 residues. This table comes from immunoSEQ multiplex PCR, and its TCRdb copy is limited to in-frame clones, with some not included. The data show 65,000 to 95,000 clones, more than 75% seen once. The sequence was collected from an adult with an advanced solid tumor such as melanoma, head and neck, liver or kidney cancer. The rearrangement joins TRBV6-1 to TRBJ1-1, with D perhaps matching TRBD1 (5 bases). Here the sequenced sample was CD4+ or CD8+ T cells sorted from blood, taken in a trial of the OX40 agonist ivuxolimab. CDR3 DNA: TGTGCCAGCAACCCGGGGGGGGGTCACACTGAAGCTTTCTTT. Its translation: CASNPGGGHTEAFF.